One sample yielded the 17 T cell receptor beta chains listed below, sequenced in a study of circulating CD8 cells and anti-PD-1 response in melanoma. Each library started from about 15 ng of total RNA using the QIAseq Immune Repertoire TCR panel. Each CDR3 protein is one row after TCRdb ran MiXCR on the reads. In the table there are 550 to 650 distinct CDR3 sequences, 9% to 9.5% of which are singletons. Live CD3+CD8+TCRalphabeta+ cells were sorted into four subsets by PD-1 and/or TIGIT. The sample in question was CD8+ T cells from PBMCs, obtained at baseline or after one month of anti-PD-1 therapy (not recorded which). The receptors come from a human donor with melanoma.

The chain recombines TRBV2 with TRBJ2-1, with TRBD2 as a possible D gene (6 bases). V shed 7 bases and J shed 3 bases, with 16 bases lying between them. The CDR3 runs to 15 residues. CDR1 SNHLY and CDR2 FYNNEI come from the germline V gene. CDR3 coding DNA: TGTGCCAGCAAGGGTCAGCCTAGCGTCTACAATGAGCAGTTCTTC. It encodes CASKGQPSVYNEQFF.

This clonotype is labeled as medium-sized. The chain carries TRBV28 and TRBJ1-1; D may be TRBD1 (5 bases). Trimming pared 3 bases from V and 0 bases from J, leaving 14 bases between. The germline CDR1 and CDR2 sequences are MDHEN and SYDVKM. This CDR3 spans 16 amino acids. CDR3: CASSFPGQNLNTEAFF. For the CDR3, the DNA is TGTGCCAGCAGTTTCCCCGGACAAAACCTGAACACTGAAGCTTTCTTT.

By its share, this clonotype is medium-sized. V is TRBV6-2 or TRBV6-3 and J is TRBJ2-7, with D possibly being TRBD1 or TRBD2 (5 bases each). V was trimmed by 7 bases and J by 2 bases, leaving 12 bases between them. There are 13 residues in the CDR3. Germline values: CDR1 MNHEY, CDR2 SVGEGT. The CDR3 DNA is TGTGCCAGCACCGACTGGGGACCCTACGAGCAGTACTTC. Translation gives CASTDWGPYEQYF.

In its sample, this clonotype is medium-sized. A single base separates this from a much larger clone, so it may be a read error. This chain connects TRBV27 to TRBJ1-1; D ambiguous. V was cut by 0 bases and J by 11 bases, with 19 bases left in between. CDR1 MNHEY and CDR2 SMNVEV come from the germline V gene (reference sequence). This CDR3 comprises 15 residues. CDR3: CASSLSLGSRTGAFF. The CDR3 DNA is TGTGCCAGCAGTTTATCTCTGGGGAGTAGGACGGGGGCTTTCTTT.

By sample share, this clonotype is medium-sized. The chain combines TRBV7-4 with TRBJ1-2; D call uncertain. Trimming stripped 0 bases from V and 5 bases from J, with 10 bases between. This CDR3 is built from 14 residues. Germline CDR1 and CDR2: SGHVT and SQSDAQ. CDR3 region: CASSLARTIYGYTF. The CDR3 DNA follows: TGTGCCAGCAGCTTAGCCCGGACCATTTATGGCTACACCTTC.

Judged by abundance, this clonotype is large. The chain uses TRBV19 and TRBJ2-1; 9 bases fit TRBD1. Germline CDR1 and CDR2: LNHDA and SQIVND (reference sequence). The CDR3 consists of 16 residues. Unmatched junction bases numbered 11, after V lost 3 bases and J lost 8 bases. CDR3 DNA: TGTGCCAGTAGTATGCAACAGGGGGCAGATAAGGATGAGCAGTTCTTC. The encoded protein is CASSMQQGADKDEQFF.

As concerns this clonotype: The CDR3 does not end in the conserved phenylalanine or tryptophan, so this is likely a read error. The CDR3 here is CASSPFDGTGKLAKNIQYL. The CDR3 DNA reads as TGTGCCAGCAGCCCTTTTGACGGAACAGGGAAATTGGCCAAAAACATTCAGTACCTC. The genes are TRBV14 and TRBJ2-4; weak D call: TRBD1 (6 bases). CDR1 is SGHDN and CDR2 is FVKESK in the germline V gene. The ends were cut back, 4 bases at V and 1 base at J, with 23 bases in the middle. This CDR3 is built from 19 residues.

J is TRBJ1-1 and V is TRBV28; 7 bases fit TRBD1. Per the germline V gene, CDR1 is MDHEN and CDR2 is SYDVKM. J lost 8 bases, V lost 6 bases, and 9 bases had no gene match. The CDR3 consists of 13 residues. The CDR3 DNA is TGTGCCAGCAGGGAAACCGGGACAGCGGAAGCTTTCTTT. Its protein product is CASRETGTAEAFF.

This clonotype is judged medium-sized. CDR3 loop: CASSPTRTGPTYEQYF. CDR3 DNA: TGTGCCAGCAGTCCTACCCGGACAGGGCCTACGTACGAGCAGTACTTC. The J gene is TRBJ2-7, the V gene TRBV28; TRBD1 matches at 8 bases. Germline CDR1 MDHEN, CDR2 SYDVKM. V lost 5 bases and J lost 4; bases outside the gene matches: 13. This CDR3 contains 16 residues.

In this sample, this clonotype is large. V gene TRBV27 combines with J gene TRBJ1-1, with no clear D. The CDR3 has 15 residues. The germline CDR1 and CDR2 sequences are MNHEY and SMNVEV (reference sequence). Trimming stripped 0 bases from V and 11 bases from J, with 19 bases between. CDR3 DNA: TGTGCCAGCAGTTTATCTCTGGGGAGTAGGACGGTGGCTTTCTTT. It translates to CASSLSLGSRTVAFF.

By its share, this clonotype is medium-sized. The rearrangement uses TRBV20-1 and TRBJ2-1, with 10 bases matching TRBD2. Germline lookup yields CDR1 DFQATT and CDR2 SNEGSKA (reference sequence). Trimming removed 3 bases from V and 4 bases from J; junction bases left unmatched: 3. This CDR3 spans 14 amino acids. The CDR3 DNA is TGCAGTGCTAGCCTAGCGGGAGCTTACAATGAGCAGTTCTTC. It specifies CSASLAGAYNEQFF.

Judged by abundance, this clonotype is medium-sized (0.01 to 0.1%). This rearrangement joins TRBV5-1 to TRBJ2-4; D assignment may be TRBD1 or TRBD2 (5 bases each). Germline V gene sequence: CDR1 SGHRS, CDR2 YFSETQ. CDR3 length: 14 amino acids. With 7 bases removed from V and 0 bases from J, the gap between germline ends came to 11 bases. The CDR3 nucleotides are TGCGCCAGCGCGCTTGGGACAGCCAAAAACATTCAGTACTTC. This codes for CASALGTAKNIQYF. The full variable domain, in which reference TRBV5-1 and TRBJ2-4 provide the parts outside the CDR3, is KAGVTQTPRYLIKTRGQQVTLSCSPISGHRSVSWYQQTPGQGLQFLFEYFSETQRNKGNFPGRFSGRQFSNSRSEMNVSTLELGDSALYLCASALGTAKNIQYFGAGTRLSVL.

This clonotype is large (0.1 to 1%) by share. The chain combines TRBV7-9 with TRBJ1-2; the match to TRBD1 covers 7 bases. The germline gives CDR1 SEHNR, CDR2 FQNEAQ (reference sequence). This CDR3 region has 13 residues. J was trimmed by 2 bases and V by 5 bases; bases with no gene match: 2. The CDR3 sequence is CASSPTGNYGYTF. DNA for the CDR3: TGTGCCAGCAGCCCGACAGGGAACTATGGCTACACCTTC.

This chain connects TRBV2 to TRBJ1-2; D unresolved. This CDR3 is built from 13 residues. The germline gives CDR1 SNHLY, CDR2 FYNNEI. Trimming stripped 2 bases from V and 8 bases from J, with 12 bases between. DNA for the CDR3: TGTGCCAGCAGTGAACTAGTTACGGGCGGCTACACCTTC. This codes for CASSELVTGGYTF.

This clonotype appeared a few times. A much larger clone sits a single nucleotide away, making a read error possible. The chain links TRBV28 to TRBJ2-2; D is uncertain. The germline V gene has CDR1 MDHEN and CDR2 SYDVKM. The length of the CDR3 is 12 residues. For the CDR3, the DNA is TGTGCCAGCAGCCAGAACACCAGGGAGCTGTTTTTT. Its translation is CASSQNTRELFF.

By share, this clonotype ranks as large. The chain joins TRBV11-2 to TRBJ1-1; D unclear. Germline V gene sequence: CDR1 SGHAT, CDR2 FQNNGV. This CDR3 has 15 amino acids. V lost 1 base and J 1 base, leaving 10 bases between the germline ends. This chain's CDR3 is CASSLAVGPNTEAFF. The DNA of the CDR3 is TGTGCCAGCAGCTTAGCTGTAGGTCCGAACACTGAAGCTTTCTTT. The entire variable domain, with the rest obtained from reference TRBV11-2 and TRBJ1-1, is as follows: EAGVAQSPRYKIIEKRQSVAFWCNPISGHATLYWYQQILGQGPKLLIQFQNNGVVDDSQLPKDRFSAERLKGVDSTLKIQPAKLEDSAVYLCASSLAVGPNTEAFFGQGTRLTVV.

On this clonotype: A read error may be the cause here, since a much bigger clone is one base away. The V gene is TRBV28, the J gene TRBJ1-1; D gene uncertain. The germline V gene has CDR1 MDHEN and CDR2 SYDVKM. CDR3 length: 14 amino acids. Written as DNA, the CDR3 is TGTGCCACAGAACCCAAGGAGGGAGACACTGAAGCTTCCTTT. Amino acid sequence: CATEPKEGDTEASF.